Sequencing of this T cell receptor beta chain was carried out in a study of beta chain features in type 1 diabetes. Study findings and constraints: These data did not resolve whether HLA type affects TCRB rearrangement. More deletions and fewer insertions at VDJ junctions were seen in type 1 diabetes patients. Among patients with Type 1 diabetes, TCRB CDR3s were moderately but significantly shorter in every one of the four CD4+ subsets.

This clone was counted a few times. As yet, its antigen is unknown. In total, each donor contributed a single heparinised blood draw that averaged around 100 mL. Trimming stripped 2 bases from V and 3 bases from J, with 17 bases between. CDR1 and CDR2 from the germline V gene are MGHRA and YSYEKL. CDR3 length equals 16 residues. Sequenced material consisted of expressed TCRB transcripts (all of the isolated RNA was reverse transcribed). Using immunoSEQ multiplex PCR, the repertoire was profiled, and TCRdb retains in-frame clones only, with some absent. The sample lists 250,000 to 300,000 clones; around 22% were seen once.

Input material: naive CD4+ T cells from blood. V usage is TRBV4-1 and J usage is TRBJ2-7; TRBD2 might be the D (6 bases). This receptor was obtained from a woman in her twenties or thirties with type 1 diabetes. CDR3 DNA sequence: TGCGCCAGCAGCCAACTCCTCGGGGGTGGAAGCTACGAGCAGTACTTC. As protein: CASSQLLGGGSYEQYF.